The 8 T cell receptor beta chains reported below all come from one sample, sequenced in a study of blood T cells in healthy people across ages. Then a second PCR, running roughly 7 to 11 cycles, was carried out with a sample-barcoded 5' primer and a J-beta primer mix. TCRdb redid the calling of the 5' RACE reads with MiXCR, one entry per CDR3 protein. There are 500,000 to 650,000 distinct CDR3 sequences in the sample; about 25% occur only once, and 3% to 4.5% lies in the top ten. Another study also made use of these data, one on T cells of mothers and their children.

Sequencing input: blood. These receptors all stem from a boy aged 2 to 9 in good health.

The V call is TRBV21-1, the J call TRBJ2-7. TRBV21-1 is noted as a pseudogene. The CDR3 is 14 amino acids. The CDR3 coding sequence is TGTGCCAGCAGCAATAAAGGTCACACCTACGAGCAGTACTTC. Residues: CASSNKGHTYEQYF.

This chain connects TRBV7-2 to TRBJ2-7; D is ambiguous. V dropped 6 bases and J dropped 0 bases, with 12 bases sitting between them. The CDR3 is 14 residues long. CDR1 is SGHTA and CDR2 is FQGNSA in the germline V gene. The CDR3: CASSPARTSYEQYF. CDR3 DNA: TGTGCCAGCAGTCCGGCCCGGACCTCCTACGAGCAGTACTTC.

Here the CDR3 DNA reads TGTGCCAGCAGTGAAGCTAAGGCAAACTATGGCTACACCTTC. Its translation: CASSEAKANYGYTF. The chain is built from TRBV6-1 and TRBJ1-2; D uncertain. V lost 0 bases to trimming and J lost 2 bases, with 7 bases between them. The V gene's germline CDR1 is MNHNS and CDR2 SASEGT. There are 14 residues in the CDR3.

This clonotype was detected only a few times. The V and J genes are TRBV18 and TRBJ2-5, with no clear D. The assigned J gene may be wrong: the sequence end matches TRBJ2-7 better. Germline V CDR1 and CDR2: KGHSH, LQKENI. The CDR3 runs 15 residues. The CDR3 is CASSPSGRPTYEQYF. In DNA form, the CDR3 reads TGTGCCAGCTCACCTAGTGGCAGGCCTACCTACGAGCAGTACTTC.

Here the CDR3 reads CAISGAGTGATPLHF. CDR3 DNA: TGTGCCATCAGTGGAGCCGGGACAGGGGCTACACCCCTCCACTTT. The gene calls are TRBV10-3 and TRBJ1-6, with 10 nucleotides matching TRBD1. This CDR3 spans 15 amino acids. Germline trimming cut 4 bases from V and 11 bases from J; bases unmatched to any gene: 8. Germline-derived CDR1 and CDR2 are ENHRY and SYGVKD.

There are a few counts of this clonotype. The J gene is TRBJ2-7, the V gene TRBV12-3 or TRBV12-4, with TRBD1 identical over 11 bases. The CDR3 is 15 amino acids. J lost 6 bases, V lost 6 bases, and 10 bases had no gene match. The CDR3 DNA is TGTGCCAGCAGAAAAGGGACAGGGGGTTCGGGCGAGCAGTACTTC. It yields the protein CASRKGTGGSGEQYF.

V gene TRBV12-3 or TRBV12-4 combines with J gene TRBJ2-2; tentatively, D is TRBD2 (6 bases). Trimming shortened V by 4 bases and J by 6 bases, and 21 bases separated the two germline ends. The CDR3 runs 17 residues. The CDR3 here is CASSYSGGDPRAGELFF. The CDR3, as DNA: TGTGCCAGCAGTTACTCCGGCGGGGACCCGCGGGCCGGGGAGCTGTTTTTT.

In this sample, this clonotype turned up a few times. The V gene is TRBV20-1, the J gene TRBJ2-7; D is unresolved. The CDR3 sequence is 13 residues long. The germline V and J ends were trimmed by 0 bases and 0 bases, with 6 bases remaining between them. Germline CDR1 DFQATT, CDR2 SNEGSKA (reference sequence). The CDR3 DNA is TGCAGTGCTAGAGATAACCTCTCCTACGAGCAGTACTTC. The encoded protein is CSARDNLSYEQYF.